Listed below are T cell receptor beta chains from one sample, sequenced in a study of technical replicates of blood from several donors. Sequenced by immunoSEQ multiplex PCR; TCRdb stores in-frame clones only, minus some. The data hold fewer than 90,000 clones, with around 94% observed a single time. The sample consisted of T cells isolated from PBMCs. These TCRs come from a human donor in good health. The CDR3 runs from the conserved cysteine through the conserved F or W.

j_call v_call cdr3_aa
TRBJ2-4 TRBV14 CASSHIGTGNNIQYF
TRBJ2-7 TRBV2 CASRADIRYEQYF
TRBJ1-4 TRBV6-1 CASWAPNEKLFF
TRBJ2-2 TRBV7-9 CASTKTGELFF
TRBJ1-4 TRBV18 CASSPETLLFEKLFF
TRBJ2-7 TRBV4-1 CASSLGASGQSEQYF
TRBJ2-1 TRBV4-1 CASSQLGRRGNNEQFF
TRBJ1-5 TRBV6-5 CASSSRRGSNQPQHF
TRBJ2-2 TRBV9 CASSVGGTFSGELFF
TRBJ1-3 TRBV25-1 CASTGSIRSSGNTIYF
TRBJ1-5 TRBV6-5 CASSPEEGRQPQHF
TRBJ2-7 TRBV11-3 CASSPDSSYEQYF
TRBJ2-5 TRBV25-1 CASRRGDSGTQYF
TRBJ2-5 TRBV19 CASSSIQGQETQYF
TRBJ1-2 TRBV10-3 CAIRPGGDYGYTF
TRBJ2-2 TRBV5-1 CASSLVGSNTGELFF
TRBJ2-7 TRBV29-1 CSVEEGRGSEQYF
TRBJ2-5 TRBV4-1 CASSHLVLHPRLAGVGETQYF
TRBJ1-5 TRBV6-1 CASSPPTGWLQPQHF
TRBJ2-1 TRBV6-1 CASQGRLLNEQFF
TRBJ2-7 TRBV2 CASRETVPSSYEQYF
TRBJ2-7 TRBV19 CASSSQGLEQYF
TRBJ1-2 TRBV9 CASSPHRGSNYGYTF
TRBJ2-7 TRBV7-9 CASSLGSAAAGYEQYF
TRBJ2-1 TRBV10-1 CASSERGANNEQFF
TRBJ2-1 TRBV13 CASSFFSGTSYNEQFF
TRBJ2-5 TRBV11-2 CASSLPETQYF
TRBJ2-7 TRBV7-2 CASSLGGQAGNYEQYF